The T cell receptor (beta chain) described here comes from a study of CD8+ T cells in alopecia areata (dated by TCRdb to 2016 to 2018). Background on the whole study: The treated patients took part in an open-label pilot trial in which moderate-to-severe alopecia areata was treated with oral tofacitinib at 5 to 10 mg twice daily. Patients stayed on tofacitinib for 6 to 18 months and then had 6 months of follow-up off drug so that delayed response and recurrence could be assessed. In both human patients and the C3H/HeJ mouse model, the study applied high-throughput TCRbeta sequencing to look at T cell clonal expansion in alopecia areata. In humans, TCRbeta sequencing was performed on scalp tissue and on sorted CD4+ and CD8+ peripheral blood T cells from healthy controls and from patients with patchy or totalis/universalis alopecia areata. Biopsies were taken from tofacitinib-treated patients at baseline and at 4 and 24 weeks of treatment, and a later scalp biopsy was taken in several of the tofacitinib-treated patients. Clonality in the scalp was compared among normal scalp (n=4), patchy alopecia areata scalp (n=8), and alopecia totalis/universalis scalp (n=8). RNA came from the PAXgene miRNA kit for fixed scalp, the miRNeasy kit for PBMCs, and the RNeasy kit for mouse skin. TCRbeta CDR3 regions were amplified by immunoSEQ multiplex PCR using 35 Vbeta forward and 13 Jbeta reverse primers. What the authors observed across the whole study: Shared TCR sequences between patients were less evident than in mice, which may be partly attributable to HLA diversity in the patient population. Lesional scalp, especially in alopecia totalis/universalis, showed higher clonality and more expanded CD8+ clones than normal scalp, suggesting antigenic drive. Unlike mouse skin, which is dominated by gammadelta T cells, normal human skin has resident alphabeta T cells that are also sequenced, and this complicates analysis of the scalp TCR repertoire.

Points on this clone: There is no known antigen for this receptor. Base qualities were left out, and no much larger clone turns up one base away. The same CDR3 is also encoded by other DNA sequences in this sample.

Library creation used the immunoSEQ multiplex PCR assay. RNA was extracted from all samples and reverse transcribed into cDNA as template for TCR sequencing. SuperScript III was used for first-strand cDNA synthesis, primed with a 2:1 mix of oligo-dT and random hexamers. Amplification bias was assessed with a synthetic immune receptor repertoire, and residual bias was removed computationally. The original pipeline was this. Raw reads were preprocessed for error removal, and CDR3 was defined according to IMGT conventions as running from the conserved cysteine to phenylalanine. Clonality was computed by normalizing Shannon entropy by log2 of the number of productive unique TCRs and subtracting the result from 1. CD4 or CD8 identity of scalp clones was inferred by cross-referencing scalp TCRbeta sequences with sorted blood CD4 and CD8 repertoires. TCRdb mirrors the immuneACCESS table, restricted to in-frame sequences. Some clones are absent from its copies; in checked studies, under half trace to an unresolved V gene, and the reason for the others is unknown. That table gives V, J and clone size, and the DNA gave D and trimming. This sample has 150,000 to 200,000 clones in its table, and just under 60% of those were observed once. In total, the top ten clones hold about 14% of the sample.

Sequences SQVTM (CDR1) and ANQGSEA (CDR2) are obtained from the germline V gene. From the cysteine up to the phenylalanine, the CDR3 has a length of 13 residues. Solely the CDR3 DNA is kept, with 39 bases framed from the first base. V ends up 6 bases short and J 2 bases short, with an unmatched junction base count of 1. This specimen's time point label, per the study, means: baseline before oral tofacitinib. Lesional scalp punch biopsies and peripheral blood were collected from alopecia areata patients. PBMCs were separated by density centrifugation and stained for CD3, CD4 and CD8, after which CD4+ and CD8+ T cells were sorted on a FACSAria.

The sample in question was CD4+ T cells sorted from blood, obtained at week 0. The TCR sequence derives from a human donor with alopecia areata. The rearrangement combines TRBV29-1 with TRBJ2-2; TRBD1 matches 9 bases in the middle. This receptor has the CDR3 CSVGQGNTGELFF. At the DNA level, the sequence is TGCAGCGTGGGACAGGGAAACACCGGGGAGCTGTTTTTT.